The T cell receptor (beta chain) under discussion was sequenced for a study of shared clonotypes between healthy human individuals. DNA input for the unsorted PBMC replicate PCRs was approximately 0.3 ug, some 31,000 T cell genomes. The data were produced by immunoSEQ multiplex PCR, yet TCRdb's version contains in-frame clones alone and is incomplete. The profile shows fewer than 650,000 clones, just over 75% of them singletons. The length of the CDR3 is 16 residues. With V trimmed by 1 base and J by 1 base, 3 bases remained unmatched. Germline loops: CDR1 SGHTA, CDR2 FQGNSA. V gene TRBV7-2 combines with J gene TRBJ2-2; 7 nucleotides line up with TRBD2. The sequence derives from a woman aged 40 to 49 in good health. Some clones in this sample may be carry-over from other donors' samples. Material: PBMCs. Here the CDR3 DNA reads TGTGCCAGCAGCTTAGGTCCGGGGGGGAACACCGGGGAGCTGTTTTTT. This sequence encodes CASSLGPGGNTGELFF.